One sample yielded the 29 T cell receptor beta chains listed below, sequenced in a study of cytomegalovirus exposure and HLA in healthy donors. Vbeta (60) and Jbeta (13) primers were used in the PCR. Here immunoSEQ multiplex PCR was the method, and the copy in TCRdb shows in-frame clones only, minus some. The sample has 80,000 to 95,000 clones; roughly two thirds are singletons. The material sequenced was PBMCs. These receptors were collected from a woman aged 25 to 39 in good health and CMV-seronegative.

This sequence joins TRBV4-1 and TRBJ1-5, with TRBD1 matching 9 bases. CDR1 and CDR2 (germline): MGHRA, YSYEKL. Losses at the gene ends were 3 bases for V and 6 bases for J; bases not matched to a gene: 6. The CDR3 sequence is 15 residues long. The CDR3 sequence is CASSQTGTGIQPQHF. The DNA for the CDR3 is TGCGCCAGCAGCCAGACCGGGACAGGGATTCAGCCCCAGCATTTT.

V is TRBV10-1 and J is TRBJ2-7; 12 bases agree with TRBD1. V was pared by 10 bases and J by 2 bases, with 12 bases of the junction left unmatched. There are 16 residues in the CDR3. Germline loops: CDR1 WNHNN, CDR2 SYGVQD (reference sequence). The CDR3 loop is CAIKGQGAPRPYEQYF. CDR3 nucleotide sequence: TGCGCCATCAAGGGACAGGGGGCCCCCCGACCCTACGAGCAGTACTTC.

In this sample, this clone turned up a few times. The rearrangement joins TRBV28 to TRBJ1-6, with TRBD1 identical over 10 bases. There are 15 residues in the CDR3. Germline V gene data show CDR1 as MDHEN and CDR2 as SYDVKM. J was trimmed by 7 bases and V by 5 bases; bases with no gene match: 5. In DNA, the CDR3 is TGTGCCAGCAGTGAGCCGGGACAGGGGAATTCACCCCTCCACTTT. Amino acid sequence: CASSEPGQGNSPLHF.

This clone was seen only a few times. The chain combines TRBV28 with TRBJ2-7; the match to TRBD1 covers 7 bases. The CDR3 runs 14 residues. Germline V gene lookup returns CDR1 MDHEN and CDR2 SYDVKM. With 5 bases clipped from V and 4 bases from J, the junction kept 8 bases outside the gene matches. CDR3 loop: CASSLGQVFYEQYF. The CDR3 DNA sequence: TGTGCCAGCAGTCTCGGACAGGTCTTTTACGAGCAGTACTTC.

The chain employs TRBV6-1 and TRBJ1-2; TRBD1 is a possible D gene (5 bases). Trimming removed 1 base at V and 3 bases at J, with 6 bases between. The germline V gene has CDR1 MNHNS and CDR2 SASEGT. This CDR3 has 13 amino acids. In DNA, the CDR3 is TGTGCCAGCAGTGAAGGGGGGGACTATGGCTACACCTTC. As protein: CASSEGGDYGYTF.

The chain employs TRBV7-9 and TRBJ1-2, with no clear D. Trimming took off 2 bases at V and 8 bases at J, with 18 bases between the two ends. Looked up from germline, CDR1 is SEHNR and CDR2 is FQNEAQ (reference sequence). The CDR3 covers 15 residues. The CDR3 is CASSLNDGAAGGYTF. The CDR3 DNA reads TGTGCCAGCAGCTTAAACGATGGAGCTGCGGGGGGCTACACCTTC.

V is TRBV10-1 and J is TRBJ1-1; tentative D call: TRBD1 (5 bases). V lost 3 bases and J lost 7, with 12 bases in between. Germline V gene lookup returns CDR1 WNHNN and CDR2 SYGVQD (reference sequence). The CDR3 runs to 13 residues. CDR3 bases: TGCGCCAGCAGTGAAAACGCAGGGTTTGAAGCTTTCTTT. It codes for CASSENAGFEAFF.

The rearrangement joins TRBV6-5 to TRBJ2-1; 7 nucleotides align to TRBD2. CDR1 and CDR2 (germline): MNHEY, SVGAGI. V shed 6 bases and J 10 bases; nucleotides not matched to a gene: 3. This CDR3 region has 11 residues. CDR3 loop: CASSQAGEQFF. The CDR3 DNA reads as TGTGCCAGCAGCCAAGCGGGGGAGCAGTTCTTC.

About this clone itself: Other DNA sequences within the sample encode an identical CDR3. This sequence joins TRBV6-5 and TRBJ2-1; TRBD1 aligns across 9 bases. Germline V lookup: CDR1 MNHEY, CDR2 SVGAGI. The CDR3 extends over 14 amino acids. V shed 7 bases, J shed 6 bases, and the junction held 7 bases outside the gene matches. The DNA for the CDR3 is TGTGCCAGCACTACCGGGACAGGGACCAATGAGCAGTTCTTC. Amino acid sequence: CASTTGTGTNEQFF.

This chain uses TRBV2 with TRBJ1-4; 10 bases line up with TRBD1. The CDR3 runs to 15 residues. J lost 5 bases, V lost 6 bases, and 6 bases had no gene match. CDR1 SNHLY and CDR2 FYNNEI come from the germline V gene. The CDR3 DNA reads TGTGCCAGCAGCCGGGACAGGGGAACGAATGAAAAACTGTTTTTT. It codes for CASSRDRGTNEKLFF.

In this sample, this clone turned up a few times. This chain links TRBV30 with TRBJ1-4; 7 bases line up with TRBD1. Germline CDR1 is GTSNPN and CDR2 is SVGIG (reference sequence). Germline trimming cut 0 bases from V and 8 bases from J; bases unmatched to any gene: 6. This CDR3 has 14 amino acids. In DNA form, the CDR3 reads TGTGCCTGGAGTGTCAAACAGGGGAAAGAAAAACTGTTTTTT. Its translation is CAWSVKQGKEKLFF. The whole variable domain, remainder taken from reference TRBV30 and TRBJ1-4, is SQTIHQWPATLVQPVGSPLSLECTVEGTSNPNLYWYRQAAGRGLQLLFYSVGIGQISSEVPQNLSASRPQDRQFILSSKKLLLSDSGFYLCAWSVKQGKEKLFFGSGTQLSVL.

This sequence joins TRBV6-1 and TRBJ2-7; TRBD1 matches at 10 bases. This CDR3 comprises 14 residues. Germline loops: CDR1 MNHNS, CDR2 SASEGT. V shed 6 bases and J 2 bases; nucleotides not matched to a gene: 4. The CDR3, as DNA: TGTGCCAGCAGGAGGACAGGGGGACCCTACGAGCAGTACTTC. Translation gives CASRRTGGPYEQYF.

This sequence joins TRBV7-8 and TRBJ2-2; 9 positions match TRBD1. CDR3 length: 16 amino acids. V was pared by 5 bases and J by 4 bases, with 8 bases of the junction left unmatched. CDR1 SGHVS and CDR2 FQNEAQ come from the germline V gene. The CDR3 DNA is TGTGCCAGCAGCCCCAGGACAGGGGAGTTCACCGGGGAGCTGTTTTTT. This translates into CASSPRTGEFTGELFF.

This clone was seen more than once but under ten times. This sequence joins TRBV6-6 and TRBJ2-7; possibly TRBD1 for D (5 bases). Trimming removed 2 bases at V and 3 bases at J, with 14 bases between. CDR1 is MNHNY and CDR2 is SVGAGI in the germline V gene (reference sequence). The CDR3 consists of 15 residues. CDR3: CASSYARAEFYEQYF. The CDR3 DNA reads TGTGCCAGCAGTTACGCCAGGGCAGAATTCTACGAGCAGTACTTC.

V usage is TRBV28 and J usage is TRBJ1-5; D is unresolved. Germline CDR1 MDHEN, CDR2 SYDVKM. V dropped 11 bases and J dropped 0 bases, with 17 bases sitting between them. CDR3 length: 15 residues. CDR3 DNA sequence: TGTGCCGTAGAGGGTGATCTTTATAGCAATCAGCCCCAGCATTTT. It yields the protein CAVEGDLYSNQPQHF.

Comment on this clone: Additional DNA sequences in this sample encode the identical CDR3. This sequence joins TRBV2 and TRBJ1-1; a weak D match, TRBD1 (6 bases). V shed 9 bases and J shed 2 bases, with 16 bases lying between them. The V gene's germline CDR1 is SNHLY and CDR2 FYNNEI. CDR3 length: 14 residues. The CDR3 nucleotides are TGTGCCAGAAATCCCCCGGACAGAAACACTGAAGCTTTCTTT. It yields the protein CARNPPDRNTEAFF.

The V gene is TRBV10-3, the J gene TRBJ1-3, with D unclear. Per the germline V gene, CDR1 is ENHRY and CDR2 is SYGVKD. The CDR3 extends over 17 amino acids. Trimming stripped 0 bases from V and 0 bases from J, with 12 bases between. The CDR3 spells CAISESWFDTSGNTIYF. CDR3 nucleotide sequence: TGTGCCATCAGTGAGTCGTGGTTTGACACCTCTGGAAACACCATATATTTT.

This clone was seen just once. The V gene is TRBV18, the J gene TRBJ2-7, with a weak D call TRBD2 (5 bases). The germline gives CDR1 KGHSH, CDR2 LQKENI. The CDR3 covers 13 residues. V gave up 5 bases and J gave up 5 bases, with 13 bases separating them. The CDR3 coding sequence is TGTGCCAGCTCAACGGGGTTGCAGAACGAGCAGTACTTC. Translating it yields CASSTGLQNEQYF.

This clone has more than one count but fewer than ten. The CDR3 coding sequence is TGTGCCAGCAGTTTAATAGGGGGCGCGAAGGCTGAAGCTTTCTTT. Amino acids: CASSLIGGAKAEAFF. The chain carries TRBV6-5 and TRBJ1-1; 7 nucleotides agree with TRBD1. The CDR3 is 15 amino acids. Germline V CDR1 and CDR2: MNHEY, SVGAGI. After removal of 4 bases from V and 6 bases from J, the junction contained 11 bases not matched to a gene.

The count of this clone is one. The genes are TRBV5-1 and TRBJ2-2, with 7 bases lining up with TRBD2. Looked up from germline, CDR1 is SGHRS and CDR2 is YFSETQ. V lost 3 bases and J lost 9; bases outside the gene matches: 5. The CDR3 sequence is 13 residues long. This CDR3 reads CASSSRGDRELFF. The CDR3, as DNA: TGCGCCAGCAGCTCCCGGGGGGATAGGGAGCTGTTTTTT. Full variable domain (missing parts from reference TRBV5-1 and TRBJ2-2): KAGVTQTPRYLIKTRGQQVTLSCSPISGHRSVSWYQQTPGQGLQFLFEYFSETQRNKGNFPGRFSGRQFSNSRSEMNVSTLELGDSALYLCASSSRGDRELFFGEGSRLTVL.

The J gene is TRBJ2-3, the V gene TRBV6-4; 8 bases line up with TRBD2. Germline V CDR1 and CDR2: MRHNA, SNTAGT. This CDR3 region has 14 residues. V shed 5 bases, J shed 5 bases, and the junction held 6 bases outside the gene matches. The CDR3 nucleotides read TGTGCCAGCAGTTCCCGGGAGGGGAGAGATACGCAGTATTTT. As protein: CASSSREGRDTQYF.

The V gene is TRBV6-5, the J gene TRBJ2-1; D is unclear. V was cut by 0 bases and J by 0 bases, with 9 bases left in between. This CDR3 is 16 amino acids long. Germline CDR1 reads MNHEY; CDR2 reads SVGAGI. The CDR3 DNA sequence: TGTGCCAGCAGTTACTCTATACCTAGCTCCTACAATGAGCAGTTCTTC. It specifies CASSYSIPSSYNEQFF.

This clone showed up just once. This chain uses TRBV6-1 with TRBJ1-3, with D perhaps matching TRBD1 (6 bases). Trimming removed 6 bases from V and 2 bases from J, with 11 bases in between. This CDR3 comprises 14 residues. Looked up from germline, CDR1 is MNHNS and CDR2 is SASEGT. The CDR3 DNA reads as TGTGCCAGCAGACACACAGGGCCTGGAAACACCATATATTTT. Its protein is CASRHTGPGNTIYF.

This chain joins TRBV28 and TRBJ1-1, with D tentatively TRBD1 (5 bases). The CDR3 is 14 amino acids. V was cut by 5 bases and J by 4 bases, with 14 bases left in between. Germline V gene sequence: CDR1 MDHEN, CDR2 SYDVKM. CDR3 bases: TGTGCCAGCAGTCCTCACGGGGGGGTCACTGAAGCTTTCTTT. Amino acids: CASSPHGGVTEAFF.

As regards this clone: In the same sample, other DNA sequences code for this CDR3. The gene calls are TRBV18 and TRBJ1-5; 10 nucleotides line up with TRBD1. Germline loops: CDR1 KGHSH, CDR2 LQKENI. V lost 3 bases and J lost 2; bases outside the gene matches: 1. The CDR3 runs to 15 residues. CDR3 coding DNA: TGTGCCAGCTCACCGGGGACAGGGGGCAATCAGCCCCAGCATTTT. Residues: CASSPGTGGNQPQHF.

The chain has TRBV19 and TRBJ2-1; a weak D match, TRBD2 (6 bases). The CDR3 has 12 residues. Trimming pared 5 bases from V and 12 bases from J, leaving 14 bases between. The germline V gene encodes CDR1 LNHDA and CDR2 SQIVND (reference sequence). CDR3 sequence: CASSYRLEGQFF. The CDR3 DNA reads TGTGCCAGTAGTTATAGGCTGGAGGGGCAGTTCTTC. Drawing the rest from reference TRBV19 and TRBJ2-1, the complete variable domain is DGGITQSPKYLFRKEGQNVTLSCEQNLNHDAMYWYRQDPGQGLRLIYYSQIVNDFQKGDIAEGYSVSREKKESFPLTVTSAQKNPTAFYLCASSYRLEGQFFGPGTRLTVL.

CDR3 nucleotides: TGTGCCAGCTCACCATGGGACAGGGACGGCTACACCTTC. Translated, it gives CASSPWDRDGYTF. The chain employs TRBV18 and TRBJ1-2; TRBD1 aligns across 9 bases. V shed 2 bases, J shed 8 bases, and the junction held 3 bases outside the gene matches. Germline V CDR1 and CDR2: KGHSH, LQKENI. The CDR3 spans 13 residues.

The chain combines TRBV7-7 with TRBJ2-3, with a tentative D call TRBD1 (6 bases). The CDR3 has 13 residues. Per the germline V gene, CDR1 is SSHAT and CDR2 is FNYEAQ (reference sequence). V gave up 0 bases and J gave up 6 bases, with 7 bases separating them. The CDR3 DNA reads TGTGCCAGCAGCTTAGCGCAGGGGGATACGCAGTATTTT. Residues: CASSLAQGDTQYF.

The rearrangement joins TRBV7-9 to TRBJ2-5; TRBD1 agrees at 10 bases. The J call may be mistaken, given a closer DNA end match to TRBJ2-7. Germline lookup yields CDR1 SEHNR and CDR2 FQNEAQ (reference sequence). CDR3 size: 14 residues. The CDR3 bases are TGTGCCAGCAGCCGACAGGGGGCCCTGTACGAGCAGTACTTC. This encodes CASSRQGALYEQYF.